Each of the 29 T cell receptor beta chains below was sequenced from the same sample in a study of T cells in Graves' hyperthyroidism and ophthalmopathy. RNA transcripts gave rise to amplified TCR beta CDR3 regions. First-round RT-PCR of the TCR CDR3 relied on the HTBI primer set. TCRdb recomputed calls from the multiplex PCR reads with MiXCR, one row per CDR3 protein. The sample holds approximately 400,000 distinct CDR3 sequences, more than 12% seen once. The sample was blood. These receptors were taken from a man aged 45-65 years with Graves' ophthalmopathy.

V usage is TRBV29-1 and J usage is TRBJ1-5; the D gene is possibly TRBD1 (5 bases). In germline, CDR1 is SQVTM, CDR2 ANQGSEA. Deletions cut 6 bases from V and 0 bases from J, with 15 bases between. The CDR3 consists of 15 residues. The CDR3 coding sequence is TGCAGCGTGAGCGGGGGAGGCAATAGCAATCAGCCCCAGCATTTT. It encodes CSVSGGGNSNQPQHF.

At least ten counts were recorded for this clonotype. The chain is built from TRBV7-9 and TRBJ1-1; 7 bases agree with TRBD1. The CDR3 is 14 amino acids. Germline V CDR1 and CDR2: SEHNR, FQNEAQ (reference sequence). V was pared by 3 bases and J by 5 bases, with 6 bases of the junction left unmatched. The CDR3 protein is CASSFEGARTEAFF. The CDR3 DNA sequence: TGTGCCAGCAGCTTCGAGGGGGCGAGGACTGAAGCTTTCTTT.

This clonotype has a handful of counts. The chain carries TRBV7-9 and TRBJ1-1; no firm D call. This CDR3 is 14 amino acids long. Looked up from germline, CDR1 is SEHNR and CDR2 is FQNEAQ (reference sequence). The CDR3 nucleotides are TGTACCATAGGGCAGCTAACCTCGAACACTGAAGCTTTCTTT. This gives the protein CTIGQLTSNTEAFF.

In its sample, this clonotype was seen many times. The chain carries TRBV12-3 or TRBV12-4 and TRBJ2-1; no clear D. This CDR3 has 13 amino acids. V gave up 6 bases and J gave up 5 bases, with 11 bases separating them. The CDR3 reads CASSNGLDNEQFF. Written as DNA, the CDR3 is TGTGCCAGCAGCAACGGGCTTGACAATGAGCAGTTCTTC.

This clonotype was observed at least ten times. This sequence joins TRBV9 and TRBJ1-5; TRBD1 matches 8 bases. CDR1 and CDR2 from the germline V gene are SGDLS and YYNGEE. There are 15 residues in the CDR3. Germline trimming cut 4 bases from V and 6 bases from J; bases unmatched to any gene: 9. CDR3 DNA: TGTGCCAGCAGCCCCGGGACAGGTATGGGTCAGCCCCAGCATTTT. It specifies CASSPGTGMGQPQHF.

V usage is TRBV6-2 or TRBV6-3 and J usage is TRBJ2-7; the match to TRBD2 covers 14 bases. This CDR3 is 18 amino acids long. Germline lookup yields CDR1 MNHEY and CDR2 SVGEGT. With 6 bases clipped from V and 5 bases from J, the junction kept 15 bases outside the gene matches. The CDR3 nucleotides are TGTGCCAGCAGGCGCGGCGGCCCCGGGACTAGCGGGAGCCACGAGCAGTACTTC. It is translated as CASRRGGPGTSGSHEQYF.

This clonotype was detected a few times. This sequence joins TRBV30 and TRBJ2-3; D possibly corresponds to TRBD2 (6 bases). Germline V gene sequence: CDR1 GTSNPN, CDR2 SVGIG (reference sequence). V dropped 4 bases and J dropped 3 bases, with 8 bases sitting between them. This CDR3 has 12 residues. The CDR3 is CAWKRATDTQYF. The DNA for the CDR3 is TGTGCCTGGAAGCGGGCAACAGATACGCAGTATTTT.

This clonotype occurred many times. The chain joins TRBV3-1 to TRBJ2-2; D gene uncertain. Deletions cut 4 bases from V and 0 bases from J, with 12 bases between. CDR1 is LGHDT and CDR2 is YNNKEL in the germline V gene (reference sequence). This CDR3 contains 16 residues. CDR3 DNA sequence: TGTGCCAGCAGCCCCCGGCCCCTCGCGAACACCGGGGAGCTGTTTTTT. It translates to CASSPRPLANTGELFF.

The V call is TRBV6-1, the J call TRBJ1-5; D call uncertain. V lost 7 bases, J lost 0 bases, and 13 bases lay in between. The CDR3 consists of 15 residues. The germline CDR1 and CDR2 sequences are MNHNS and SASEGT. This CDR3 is CASTWAPNSNQPQHF. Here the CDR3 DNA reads TGTGCCAGCACCTGGGCCCCAAATAGCAATCAGCCCCAGCATTTT.

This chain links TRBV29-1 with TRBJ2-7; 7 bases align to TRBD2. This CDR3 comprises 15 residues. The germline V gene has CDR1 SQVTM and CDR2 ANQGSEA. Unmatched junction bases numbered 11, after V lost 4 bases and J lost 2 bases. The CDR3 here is CSVGMAGEMTYEQYF. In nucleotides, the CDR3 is TGCAGCGTTGGTATGGCGGGGGAAATGACCTACGAGCAGTACTTC.

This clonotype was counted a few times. CDR3 DNA: TGTGCCAGCAGCTTGGTCTGGGGGGCTAGCGGGAGGCCCACAGATACGCAGTATTTT. It encodes CASSLVWGASGRPTDTQYF. The gene calls are TRBV5-4 and TRBJ2-3; 11 bases map to TRBD2. The CDR3 is made up of 19 amino acids. In germline, CDR1 is SGHNT, CDR2 YYREEE (reference sequence). Losses at the gene ends were 0 bases for V and 2 bases for J; bases not matched to a gene: 11.

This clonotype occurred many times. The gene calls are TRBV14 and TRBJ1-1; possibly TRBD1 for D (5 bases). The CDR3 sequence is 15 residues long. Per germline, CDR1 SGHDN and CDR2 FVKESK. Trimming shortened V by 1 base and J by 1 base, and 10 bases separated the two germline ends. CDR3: CASSQGWTTNTEAFF. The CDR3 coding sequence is TGTGCCAGCAGCCAAGGATGGACAACGAACACTGAAGCTTTCTTT. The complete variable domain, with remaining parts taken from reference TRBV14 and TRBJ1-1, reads EAGVTQFPSHSVIEKGQTVTLRCDPISGHDNLYWYRRVMGKEIKFLLHFVKESKQDESGMPNNRFLAERTGGTYSTLKVQPAELEDSGVYFCASSQGWTTNTEAFFGQGTRLTVV.

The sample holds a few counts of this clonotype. The CDR3 reads CSMRTTSSYEQYF. CDR3 sequence (DNA): TGCAGCATGCGGACTACGTCCTCCTACGAGCAGTACTTC. The chain recombines TRBV29-1 with TRBJ2-7; TRBD2 might be the D (6 bases). The CDR3 length is 13 residues. Germline V gene sequence: CDR1 SQVTM, CDR2 ANQGSEA. V dropped 8 bases and J dropped 0 bases, with 14 bases sitting between them.

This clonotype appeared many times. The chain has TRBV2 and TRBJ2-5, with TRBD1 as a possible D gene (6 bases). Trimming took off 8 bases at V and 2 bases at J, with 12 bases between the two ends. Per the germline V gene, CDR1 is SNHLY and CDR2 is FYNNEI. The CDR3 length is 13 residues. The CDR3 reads CASLNQGQETQYF. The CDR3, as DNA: TGTGCCAGCCTGAACCAGGGGCAAGAGACCCAGTACTTC.

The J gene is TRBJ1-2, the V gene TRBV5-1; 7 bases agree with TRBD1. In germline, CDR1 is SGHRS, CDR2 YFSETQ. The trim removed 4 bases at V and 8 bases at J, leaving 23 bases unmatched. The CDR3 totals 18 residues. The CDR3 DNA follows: TGCGCCAGCAGCCTGGGGACAGAGACTCCTCGAGGGGTGAGCGGCTACACCTTC. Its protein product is CASSLGTETPRGVSGYTF.

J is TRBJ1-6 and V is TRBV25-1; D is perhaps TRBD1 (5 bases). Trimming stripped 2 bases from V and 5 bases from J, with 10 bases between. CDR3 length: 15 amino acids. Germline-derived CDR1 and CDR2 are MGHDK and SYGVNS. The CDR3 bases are TGTGCCAGCAGTGAAGGGGGAGGTGATAATTCACCCCTCCACTTT. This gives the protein CASSEGGGDNSPLHF.

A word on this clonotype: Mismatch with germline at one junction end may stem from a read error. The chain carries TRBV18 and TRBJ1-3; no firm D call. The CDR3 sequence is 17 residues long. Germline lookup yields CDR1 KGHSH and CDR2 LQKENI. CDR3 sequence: CAGSPAGTPLSGNTIYF. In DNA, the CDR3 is TGTGCCGGCTCACCGGCGGGAACACCCCTCTCTGGAAACACCATATATTTT. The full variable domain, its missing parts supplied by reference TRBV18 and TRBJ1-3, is NAGVMQNPRHLVRRRGQEARLRCSPMKGHSHVYWYRQLPEEGLKFMVYLQKENIIDESGMPKERFSAEFPKEGPSILRIQQVVRGDSAAYFCAGSPAGTPLSGNTIYFGEGSWLTVV.

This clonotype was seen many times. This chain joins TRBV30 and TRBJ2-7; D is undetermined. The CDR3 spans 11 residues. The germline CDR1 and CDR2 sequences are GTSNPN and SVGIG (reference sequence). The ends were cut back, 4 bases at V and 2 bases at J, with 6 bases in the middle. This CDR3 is CAWKLTYEQYF. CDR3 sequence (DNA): TGTGCCTGGAAACTAACCTACGAGCAGTACTTC.

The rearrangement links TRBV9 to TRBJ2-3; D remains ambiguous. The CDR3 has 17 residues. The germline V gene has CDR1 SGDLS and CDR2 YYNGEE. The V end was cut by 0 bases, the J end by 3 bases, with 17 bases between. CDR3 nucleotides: TGTGCCAGCAGCGTAGCTGACGACCGGGTTTTGACAGATACGCAGTATTTT. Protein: CASSVADDRVLTDTQYF.

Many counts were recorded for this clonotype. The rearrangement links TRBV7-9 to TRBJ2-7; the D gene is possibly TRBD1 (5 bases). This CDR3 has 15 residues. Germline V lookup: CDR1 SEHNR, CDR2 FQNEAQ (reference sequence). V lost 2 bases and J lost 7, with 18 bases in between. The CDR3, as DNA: TGTGCCAGCAGCTTATCCGTTGCAGGGATGTTTGAGCAGTACTTC. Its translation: CASSLSVAGMFEQYF.

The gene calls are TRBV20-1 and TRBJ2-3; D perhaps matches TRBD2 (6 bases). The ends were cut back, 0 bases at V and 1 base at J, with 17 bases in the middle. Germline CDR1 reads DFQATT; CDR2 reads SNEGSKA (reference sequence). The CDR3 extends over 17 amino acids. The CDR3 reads CSARDLGGKGGTDTQYF. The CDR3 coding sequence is TGCAGTGCTAGAGATCTTGGCGGGAAGGGTGGCACAGATACGCAGTATTTT.

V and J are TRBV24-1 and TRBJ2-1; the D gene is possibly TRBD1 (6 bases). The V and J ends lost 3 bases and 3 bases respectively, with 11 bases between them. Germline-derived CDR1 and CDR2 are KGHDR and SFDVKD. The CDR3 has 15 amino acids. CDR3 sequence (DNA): TGTGCCACCAGTGATGACGGGGACAACTACAATGAGCAGTTCTTC. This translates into CATSDDGDNYNEQFF.

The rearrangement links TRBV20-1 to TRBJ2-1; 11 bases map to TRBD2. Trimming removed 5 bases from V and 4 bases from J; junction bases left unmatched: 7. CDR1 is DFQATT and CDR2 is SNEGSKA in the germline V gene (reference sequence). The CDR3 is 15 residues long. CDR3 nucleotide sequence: TGCAGTGCTGGCTATAGCGGGAGGGTTTACAATGAGCAGTTCTTC. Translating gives CSAGYSGRVYNEQFF.

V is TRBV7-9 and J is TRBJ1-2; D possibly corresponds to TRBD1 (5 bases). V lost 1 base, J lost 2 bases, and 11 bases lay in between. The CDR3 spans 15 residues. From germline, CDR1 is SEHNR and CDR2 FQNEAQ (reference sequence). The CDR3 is CASSLGGGGNYGYTF. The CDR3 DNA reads TGTGCCAGCAGCTTAGGCGGCGGGGGAAACTATGGCTACACCTTC.

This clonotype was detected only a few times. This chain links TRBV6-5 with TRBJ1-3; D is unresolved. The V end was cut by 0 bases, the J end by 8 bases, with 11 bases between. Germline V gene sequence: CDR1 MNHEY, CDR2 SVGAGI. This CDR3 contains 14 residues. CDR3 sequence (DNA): TGTGCCAGCAGTTACTCCCCTTCTCGGGACACCATATATTTT. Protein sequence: CASSYSPSRDTIYF.

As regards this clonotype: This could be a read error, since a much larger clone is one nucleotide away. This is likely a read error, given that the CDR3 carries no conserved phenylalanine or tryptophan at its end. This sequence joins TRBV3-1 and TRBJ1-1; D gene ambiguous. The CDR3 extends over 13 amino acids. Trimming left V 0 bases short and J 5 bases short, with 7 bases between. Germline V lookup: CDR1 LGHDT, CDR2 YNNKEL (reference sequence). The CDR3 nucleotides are TGTGCCAGCAGCCAAGAATCCGGGACTGAAGCTTTCCTT. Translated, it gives CASSQESGTEAFL.

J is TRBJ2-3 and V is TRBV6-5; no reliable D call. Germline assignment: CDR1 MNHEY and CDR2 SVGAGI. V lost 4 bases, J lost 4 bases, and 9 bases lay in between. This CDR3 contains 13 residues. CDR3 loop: CASSFSQADTQYF. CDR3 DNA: TGTGCCAGCAGTTTCTCGCAGGCAGATACGCAGTATTTT.

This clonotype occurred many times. CDR3 protein: CASSWTGAYGYTF. The CDR3, as DNA: TGTGCCAGCAGTTGGACAGGGGCCTATGGCTACACCTTC. The chain joins TRBV28 to TRBJ1-2, with 9 bases lining up with TRBD1. The V gene end was trimmed by 4 bases and the J gene end by 4 bases; junction bases not matched to a gene: 1. CDR1 MDHEN and CDR2 SYDVKM come from the germline V gene. The CDR3 is 13 amino acids.

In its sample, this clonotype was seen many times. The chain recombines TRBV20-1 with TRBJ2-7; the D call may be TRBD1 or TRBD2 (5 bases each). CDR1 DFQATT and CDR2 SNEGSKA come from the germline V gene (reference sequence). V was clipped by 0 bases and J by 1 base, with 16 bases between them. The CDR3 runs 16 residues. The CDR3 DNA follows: TGCAGTGCTAGAGAGCCGACAGAGACGGGGTCCTACGAGCAGTACTTC. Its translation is CSAREPTETGSYEQYF.